The 27 T cell receptor beta chains below all came from one sample that was sequenced in a study of response to subunit inactivated influenza vaccine. Via MiXCR, TCRdb re-called the RT-PCR reads, giving one row per CDR3 protein. This table holds hundreds of thousands of distinct CDR3 sequences, less than 20% found once. Source: PBMCs from blood, taken about 5 days after vaccination. Source of these receptors: a man aged 50-59 years who received an inactivated influenza vaccine.

The table lists this clonotype with a few counts. The chain links TRBV20-1 to TRBJ2-1; the D gene is possibly TRBD1 (6 bases). The CDR3 has 17 residues. Germline CDR1 DFQATT, CDR2 SNEGSKA (reference sequence). The V end lost 4 bases, the J end lost 0 bases, and 19 bases lay between the germline ends. The CDR3 DNA sequence: TGCAGTGCTATCTTCAGGGGCAAATTTAGCTCCTACAATGAGCAGTTCTTC. Residues: CSAIFRGKFSSYNEQFF.

This clonotype has ten or more counts. V gene TRBV6-4 combines with J gene TRBJ2-7; D call uncertain. Looked up from germline, CDR1 is MRHNA and CDR2 is SNTAGT. The CDR3 is 16 amino acids. V was clipped by 2 bases and J by 2 bases, with 16 bases between them. The DNA of the CDR3 is TGTGCCAGCAGTGACGACGTTACAGATATTGCCTACGAGCAGTACTTC. Protein: CASSDDVTDIAYEQYF.

This clonotype was seen more than once but under ten times. This chain connects TRBV28 to TRBJ2-3; 8 positions agree with TRBD2. Germline V lookup: CDR1 MDHEN, CDR2 SYDVKM. With 5 bases clipped from V and 4 bases from J, the junction kept 8 bases outside the gene matches. CDR3 size: 15 residues. CDR3 sequence: CASSGSGGASDTQYF. Written as DNA, the CDR3 is TGTGCCAGCAGTGGAAGCGGGGGCGCGTCAGATACGCAGTATTTT.

The chain combines TRBV7-2 with TRBJ2-5; 12 nucleotides agree with TRBD1. The CDR3 covers 17 residues. J lost 1 base, V lost 3 bases, and 6 bases had no gene match. Per the germline V gene, CDR1 is SGHTA and CDR2 is FQGNSA. CDR3 region: CASSLGQGARIQETQYF. Here the CDR3 DNA reads TGTGCCAGCAGCTTGGGACAGGGGGCGCGAATCCAAGAGACCCAGTACTTC.

V gene TRBV5-1 combines with J gene TRBJ2-2, with 8 bases matching TRBD1. V was pared by 4 bases and J by 5 bases, with 10 bases of the junction left unmatched. This CDR3 has 16 residues. In germline, CDR1 is SGHRS, CDR2 YFSETQ. The chain's CDR3 is CASSQIRTGNTGELFF. CDR3 DNA sequence: TGCGCCAGCAGCCAGATTCGGACAGGGAATACCGGGGAGCTGTTTTTT.

This clonotype was found a few times. The V and J genes are TRBV7-2 and TRBJ2-5; TRBD2 aligns across 12 bases. The germline CDR1 and CDR2 sequences are SGHTA and FQGNSA. Unmatched junction bases numbered 8, after V lost 3 bases and J lost 6 bases. The length of the CDR3 is 16 residues. The chain's CDR3 is CASSFRTSGAIQTQYF. CDR3 DNA: TGTGCCAGCAGCTTCCGGACTAGCGGGGCCATCCAGACCCAGTACTTC.

The chain is built from TRBV5-1 and TRBJ1-1; 7 bases line up with TRBD1. J was trimmed by 4 bases and V by 0 bases; bases with no gene match: 9. The CDR3 sequence is 16 residues long. Germline-derived CDR1 and CDR2 are SGHRS and YFSETQ. Here the CDR3 reads CASSLGDGTEFTEAFF. CDR3 coding DNA: TGCGCCAGCAGCTTGGGGGACGGGACAGAGTTCACTGAAGCTTTCTTT.

This chain's CDR3 is CASSWSQGQGTEAFF. The CDR3 DNA reads as TGTGCCAGCAGCTGGTCCCAGGGGCAGGGCACTGAAGCTTTCTTT. This sequence joins TRBV11-2 and TRBJ1-1, with D possibly matching TRBD1 (6 bases). CDR3 size: 15 residues. Trimming removed 4 bases at V and 4 bases at J, with 16 bases between. Germline lookup yields CDR1 SGHAT and CDR2 FQNNGV.

This clonotype was detected only a few times. The chain uses TRBV9 and TRBJ2-1; D is possibly TRBD1 (5 bases). CDR1 and CDR2 (germline): SGDLS, YYNGEE. CDR3 size: 15 residues. V lost 0 bases and J 10 bases, leaving 17 bases between the germline ends. CDR3 bases: TGTGCCAGCAGCGTAGACCTAGTTGAGTCAGGGGAGCAGTTCTTC. It codes for CASSVDLVESGEQFF. The whole variable domain, remainder taken from reference TRBV9 and TRBJ2-1, is DSGVTQTPKHLITATGQRVTLRCSPRSGDLSVYWYQQSLDQGLQFLIQYYNGEERAKGNILERFSAQQFPDLHSELNLSSLELGDSALYFCASSVDLVESGEQFFGPGTRLTVL.

This clonotype was seen ten or more times. The chain links TRBV20-1 to TRBJ1-5, with D tentatively TRBD1 (5 bases). This CDR3 spans 13 amino acids. Germline assignment: CDR1 DFQATT and CDR2 SNEGSKA (reference sequence). Trimming cost V 1 base and J 5 bases, with 9 bases left between them. The CDR3 reads CSARGGGYQPQHF. The CDR3 coding sequence is TGCAGTGCTAGAGGGGGGGGTTATCAGCCCCAGCATTTT.

The gene calls are TRBV15 and TRBJ2-7; D is perhaps TRBD2 (6 bases). Germline V gives CDR1 LNHNV, CDR2 YYDKDF (reference sequence). The CDR3 length is 13 residues. Trimming cost V 0 bases and J 5 bases, with 8 bases left between them. In nucleotides, the CDR3 is TGTGCCACCAGCAGAGATTCGGGGGACGAGCAGTACTTC. As protein: CATSRDSGDEQYF.

V gene TRBV27 combines with J gene TRBJ2-3; tentative D call: TRBD2 (6 bases). V lost 6 bases and J lost 2, with 21 bases in between. Germline V gives CDR1 MNHEY, CDR2 SMNVEV (reference sequence). The CDR3 runs to 17 residues. CDR3: CASRKRVLPQLTDTQYF. As DNA, the CDR3 is TGTGCCAGCAGAAAGCGGGTCTTGCCCCAACTCACAGATACGCAGTATTTT.

This clonotype showed up just a few times. The rearrangement joins TRBV24-1 to TRBJ2-5, with 7 bases identical to TRBD2. Germline loops: CDR1 KGHDR, CDR2 SFDVKD. Germline trimming cut 1 base from V and 0 bases from J; bases unmatched to any gene: 13. The CDR3 contains 19 residues. CDR3 bases: TGTGCCACCAGTGATTTCCGGCTAGCGGCAGGGTTGAACCAAGAGACCCAGTACTTC. Translating gives CATSDFRLAAGLNQETQYF.

Note on this clonotype: At one end, the junction sequence differs from germline, possibly due to a read error. The chain links TRBV2 to TRBJ2-7; D possibly corresponds to TRBD1 (5 bases). CDR1 and CDR2 (germline): SNHLY, FYNNEI. The CDR3 loop spans 15 amino acids. The CDR3 sequence is CASREDSTPYYEQYF. The CDR3, as DNA: TGTGCCAGCAGAGAAGACAGCACCCCCTACTACGAGCAGTACTTC.

The table lists this clonotype with many counts. J is TRBJ2-5 and V is TRBV7-2; D gene ambiguous. The V end lost 2 bases, the J end lost 5 bases, and 3 bases lay between the germline ends. The CDR3 covers 11 residues. From germline, CDR1 is SGHTA and CDR2 FQGNSA. CDR3 DNA sequence: TGTGCCAGCAGCTTATGGGAGACCCAGTACTTC. It codes for CASSLWETQYF.

This clonotype turned up a few times. The CDR3 region has the DNA TGTGCCATCAGATCCGCGGCGTCCCTAGTCACAGATACGCAGTATTTT. Residues: CAIRSAASLVTDTQYF. The chain recombines TRBV10-3 with TRBJ2-3, with D unclear. The CDR3 is made up of 16 amino acids. V lost 6 bases and J 2 bases, leaving 18 bases between the germline ends. Germline V CDR1 and CDR2: ENHRY, SYGVKD.

The chain has TRBV11-2 and TRBJ2-1; tentatively, D is TRBD1 (5 bases). The CDR3 contains 13 residues. V dropped 7 bases and J dropped 5 bases, with 12 bases sitting between them. Germline V gene data show CDR1 as SGHAT and CDR2 as FQNNGV. The CDR3 loop reads CASTTGMDNEQFF. The CDR3 bases are TGTGCCAGCACTACAGGAATGGACAATGAGCAGTTCTTC.

The V and J genes are TRBV28 and TRBJ2-1; TRBD1 agrees at 9 bases. The V gene end was trimmed by 6 bases and the J gene end by 9 bases; junction bases not matched to a gene: 9. This CDR3 contains 14 residues. CDR1 MDHEN and CDR2 SYDVKM come from the germline V gene. The CDR3 is CASRDRDRDPEQFF. CDR3 sequence (DNA): TGTGCCAGCAGGGACCGGGACAGGGATCCTGAGCAGTTCTTC.

This chain joins TRBV10-3 and TRBJ2-4, with 7 bases matching TRBD1. After removal of 6 bases from V and 5 bases from J, the junction contained 1 base not matched to a gene. This CDR3 spans 12 amino acids. Germline CDR1 and CDR2: ENHRY and SYGVKD. CDR3 protein: CAIRTGENIQYF. CDR3 in DNA: TGTGCCATCAGAACAGGGGAAAACATTCAGTACTTC.

The J gene is TRBJ2-7, the V gene TRBV27, with TRBD2 matching 11 bases. The CDR3 is made up of 16 amino acids. Germline CDR1 MNHEY, CDR2 SMNVEV (reference sequence). With V trimmed by 5 bases and J by 0 bases, 6 bases remained unmatched. The CDR3 DNA reads as TGTGCCAGCAGTATACTAGCGGGGGATAGCTCCTACGAGCAGTACTTC. Translating it yields CASSILAGDSSYEQYF.

The sample holds many counts of this clonotype. V and J are TRBV4-1 and TRBJ1-5; D not resolved. V shed 4 bases and J shed 9 bases, with 13 bases lying between them. The CDR3 length is 13 residues. CDR1 and CDR2 (germline): MGHRA, YSYEKL. This CDR3 reads CASSPDPRRPQHF. Here the CDR3 DNA reads TGCGCCAGCAGCCCTGACCCCCGGCGGCCCCAGCATTTT.

CDR3 nucleotides: TGTGCCAGCAGCTCGGGGGGACAGTCAAATGAGCAGTTCTTC. This codes for CASSSGGQSNEQFF. The rearrangement uses TRBV5-5 and TRBJ2-1, with D perhaps assigned TRBD1 or TRBD2 (7 bases each). V lost 3 bases, J lost 7 bases, and 14 bases lay in between. CDR1 is SGHKS and CDR2 is YYEKEE in the germline V gene (reference sequence). The CDR3 has 14 amino acids.

There are many counts of this clonotype. The V and J genes are TRBV7-2 and TRBJ2-5, with TRBD2 as a possible D gene (6 bases). CDR1 and CDR2 from the germline V gene are SGHTA and FQGNSA. The CDR3 totals 14 residues. Trimming took off 5 bases at V and 1 base at J, with 11 bases between the two ends. The CDR3 loop reads CASSARTIQETQYF. The CDR3 DNA reads TGTGCCAGCAGCGCCCGGACTATCCAAGAGACCCAGTACTTC.

The sample holds many counts of this clonotype. The chain combines TRBV20-1 with TRBJ2-1, with a weak D call TRBD1 (6 bases). The germline CDR1 and CDR2 sequences are DFQATT and SNEGSKA (reference sequence). CDR3 length: 13 amino acids. Deletions cut 5 bases from V and 6 bases from J, with 14 bases between. The DNA for the CDR3 is TGCAGTGCTGGGGGCGGGCCCGTCAATGAGCAGTTCTTC. This sequence encodes CSAGGGPVNEQFF.

This clonotype was found a few times. The chain joins TRBV20-1 to TRBJ2-1; TRBD2 matches at 11 bases. V shed 0 bases, J shed 0 bases, and the junction held 7 bases outside the gene matches. The CDR3 sequence is 18 residues long. Germline V gene sequence: CDR1 DFQATT, CDR2 SNEGSKA (reference sequence). The chain's CDR3 is CSARDGAGTSGSYNEQFF. CDR3 bases: TGCAGTGCTAGAGATGGGGCGGGGACTAGCGGCTCCTACAATGAGCAGTTCTTC.

This clonotype was seen a few times. This rearrangement joins TRBV5-1 to TRBJ1-1; D not certain. V lost 4 bases and J 2 bases, leaving 12 bases between the germline ends. The CDR3 is made up of 14 amino acids. Germline V lookup: CDR1 SGHRS, CDR2 YFSETQ. In DNA, the CDR3 is TGCGCCAGCAGCCCGATAGTCGTAAACACTGAAGCTTTCTTT. Protein product: CASSPIVVNTEAFF.

This clonotype was observed at least ten times. The chain employs TRBV5-5 and TRBJ2-7; the D is unclear. V lost 0 bases, J lost 0 bases, and 4 bases lay in between. From germline, CDR1 is SGHKS and CDR2 YYEKEE (reference sequence). The CDR3 consists of 13 residues. The CDR3 coding sequence is TGTGCCAGCAGCTTGGAGAGCTCCTACGAGCAGTACTTC. Protein product: CASSLESSYEQYF.